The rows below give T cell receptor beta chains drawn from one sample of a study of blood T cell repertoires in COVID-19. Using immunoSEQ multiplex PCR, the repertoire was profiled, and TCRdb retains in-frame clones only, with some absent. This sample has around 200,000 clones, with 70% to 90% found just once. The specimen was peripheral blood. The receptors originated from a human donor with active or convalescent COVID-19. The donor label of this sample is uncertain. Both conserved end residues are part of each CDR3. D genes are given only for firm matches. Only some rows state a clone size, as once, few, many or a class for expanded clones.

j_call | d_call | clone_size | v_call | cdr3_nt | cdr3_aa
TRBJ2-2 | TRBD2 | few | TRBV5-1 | TGCGCCAGCAGCTTGGATCCAGCGGGAAGCACCGGGGAGCTGTTTTTT | CASSLDPAGSTGELFF
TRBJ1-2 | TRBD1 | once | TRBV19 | TGTGCCAGTACCATCGGACAGGCAAAGGGCTACACCTTC | CASTIGQAKGYTF
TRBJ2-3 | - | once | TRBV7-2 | TGTGCCAGCAGCTTAAGCCCTGGGGCGGATACGCAGTATTTT | CASSLSPGADTQYF
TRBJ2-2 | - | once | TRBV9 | TGTGCCAGCAGCGTAAGGGGGAATAGAAACACCGGGGAGCTGTTTTTT | CASSVRGNRNTGELFF
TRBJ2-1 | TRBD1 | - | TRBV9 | TGTGCCAGCAGCTTAGTCCCCGGGACAGGGTGGGACAATGAGCAGTTCTTC | CASSLVPGTGWDNEQFF
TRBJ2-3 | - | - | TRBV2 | TGTGCCAGCAGTTCTCATGCGGGGAGCACAGATACGCAGTATTTT | CASSSHAGSTDTQYF
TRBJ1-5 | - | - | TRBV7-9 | TGTGCCAGCAGCCCCCCGGGTCAGCCCCAGCATTTT | CASSPPGQPQHF
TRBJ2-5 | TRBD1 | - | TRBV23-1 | TGCGCCAGCAACCCGGGACAGGGGGCGCATGCACCGTTATCTAAGGGGACCCAGTACTTC | CASNPGQGAHAPLSKGTQYF
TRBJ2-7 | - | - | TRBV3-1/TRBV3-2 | TGTGCCAGCAGCCAACAGCGCGACGAGCAGTACTTC | CASSQQRDEQYF
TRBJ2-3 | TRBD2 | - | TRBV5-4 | TGTGCCAGCAGCCCTTTAGCGGGAGTGAGCACAGATACGCAGTATTTT | CASSPLAGVSTDTQYF
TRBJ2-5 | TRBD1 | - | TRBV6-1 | TGTGCCAGCAGTGGGCGCCCTATGGGACAGCAAGAGACCCAGTACTTC | CASSGRPMGQQETQYF
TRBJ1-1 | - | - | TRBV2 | TGTGCCAGCAAGGTCAGGGGCGCACCCCATGTACGCGTGAACACTGAAGCTTTCTTT | CASKVRGAPHVRVNTEAFF
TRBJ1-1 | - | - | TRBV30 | TGTGCCTGGAGCCAATCTCGGACTTCTAGTAACACTGAAGCTTTCTTT | CAWSQSRTSSNTEAFF
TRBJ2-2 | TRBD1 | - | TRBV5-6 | TGTGCCAGCAGCGAGCAGGGGGCGTTCACCGGGGAGCTGTTTTTT | CASSEQGAFTGELFF
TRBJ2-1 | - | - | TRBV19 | TGTGCCAGTAGTATGGGGGGAGGGGGAAAAGAGCAGTTCTTC | CASSMGGGGKEQFF
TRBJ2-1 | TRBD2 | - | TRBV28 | TGTGCCAGCAGTTTAGACGGGAGGGCCTACAATGAGCAGTTCTTC | CASSLDGRAYNEQFF
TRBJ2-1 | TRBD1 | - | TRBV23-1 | TGCGCCAGCAGTCAATCGGTCAATTTGGGGACAGGGGCCCTCAATGAGCAGTTCTTC | CASSQSVNLGTGALNEQFF
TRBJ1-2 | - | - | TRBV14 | TGTGCCAGCAGAACTATGTCAGGGAACGGCTACACCTTC | CASRTMSGNGYTF
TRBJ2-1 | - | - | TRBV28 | TGTGCCAGCAGCTCAGGGCAAGTTTCCTACAATGAGCAGTTCTTC | CASSSGQVSYNEQFF
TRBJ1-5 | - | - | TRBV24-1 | TGTGCCACCAGTGATCACCCAGGCAATCAGCCCCAGCATTTT | CATSDHPGNQPQHF
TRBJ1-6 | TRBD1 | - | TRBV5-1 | TGCGCCAGCAGCACCCAGACAGGGGGTTCACCCCTCCACTTT | CASSTQTGGSPLHF
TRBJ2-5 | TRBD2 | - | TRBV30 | TGTGCCTGCACCCGCGGGGGGCAAGAGACCCAGTACTTC | CACTRGGQETQYF
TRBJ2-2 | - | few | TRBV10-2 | TGCGCCAGCAGTGTTCCGGGATCGAACACCGGGGAGCTGTTTTTT | CASSVPGSNTGELFF
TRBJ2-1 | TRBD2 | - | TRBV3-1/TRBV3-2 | TGTGCCAGCAGCCAAGGCGGCGCGGGGGGGCCGAGCTCCTACAATGAGCAGTTCTTC | CASSQGGAGGPSSYNEQFF
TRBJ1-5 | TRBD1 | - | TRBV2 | TGTGCCAGCAGTGACCAGGGGACAGCCTATCAGCCCCAGCATTTT | CASSDQGTAYQPQHF
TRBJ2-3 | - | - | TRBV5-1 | TGCGCCAGCAGCTTCGGTGGGGGCGCGGGCACAGATACGCAGTATTTT | CASSFGGGAGTDTQYF
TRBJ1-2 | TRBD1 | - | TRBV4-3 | TGCGCCAGCAGCCAACAGGGACAGGGCTATGGCTACACCTTC | CASSQQGQGYGYTF
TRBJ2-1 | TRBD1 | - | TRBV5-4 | TGTGCCAGCAGCTTGGTGGACAGGGGTAGGATCTTC | CASSLVDRGRIF
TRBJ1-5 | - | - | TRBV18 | TGTGCCAGCTCACCGGGAGGGGACCCATACAATCAGCCCCAGCATTTT | CASSPGGDPYNQPQHF
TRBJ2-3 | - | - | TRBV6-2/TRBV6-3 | TGTGCCAGCAGTTACGATTCCAGGGGTCGGGGCACAGATACGCAGTATTTT | CASSYDSRGRGTDTQYF
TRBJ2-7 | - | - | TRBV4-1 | TGCGCCAGCAGCCAGCCAAGGGGGGGCCTGTACGAGCAGTACTTC | CASSQPRGGLYEQYF
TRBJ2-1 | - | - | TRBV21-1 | TGTGCCAGCAGCAAAGGCCAGGGGCGGGAGGCCTACAATGAGCAGTTCTTC | CASSKGQGREAYNEQFF